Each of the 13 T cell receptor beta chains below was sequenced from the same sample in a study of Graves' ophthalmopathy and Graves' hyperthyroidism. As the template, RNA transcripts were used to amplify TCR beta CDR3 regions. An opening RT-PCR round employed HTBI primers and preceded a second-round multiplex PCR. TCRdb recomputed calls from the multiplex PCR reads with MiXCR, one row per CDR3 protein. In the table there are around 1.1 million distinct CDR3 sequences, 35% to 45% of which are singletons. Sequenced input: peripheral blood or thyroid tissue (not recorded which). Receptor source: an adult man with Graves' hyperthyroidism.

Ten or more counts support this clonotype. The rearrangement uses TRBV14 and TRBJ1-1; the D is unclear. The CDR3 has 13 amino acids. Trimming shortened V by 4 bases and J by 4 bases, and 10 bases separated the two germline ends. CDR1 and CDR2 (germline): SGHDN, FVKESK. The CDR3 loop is CASSPGPGTEAFF. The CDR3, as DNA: TGTGCCAGCAGCCCCGGTCCGGGCACTGAAGCTTTCTTT.

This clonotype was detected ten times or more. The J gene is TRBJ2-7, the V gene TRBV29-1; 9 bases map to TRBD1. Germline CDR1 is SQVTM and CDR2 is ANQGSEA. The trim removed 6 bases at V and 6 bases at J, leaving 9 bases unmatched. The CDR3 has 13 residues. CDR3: CSVTGTGWSEQYF. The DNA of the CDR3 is TGCAGCGTAACCGGGACAGGGTGGTCCGAGCAGTACTTC.

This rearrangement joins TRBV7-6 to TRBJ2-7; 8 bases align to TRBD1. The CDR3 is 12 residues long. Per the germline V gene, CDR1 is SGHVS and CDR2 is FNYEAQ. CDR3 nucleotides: TGTGCGCTGAGGACAGGGTGGGACGAGCAGTACTTC. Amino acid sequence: CALRTGWDEQYF.

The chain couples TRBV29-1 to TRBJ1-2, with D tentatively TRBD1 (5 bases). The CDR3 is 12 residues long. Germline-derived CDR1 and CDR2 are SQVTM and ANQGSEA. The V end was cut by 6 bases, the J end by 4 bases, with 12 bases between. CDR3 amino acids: CSVKHGAYGYTF. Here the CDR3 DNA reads TGCAGCGTGAAACACGGGGCCTATGGCTACACCTTC.

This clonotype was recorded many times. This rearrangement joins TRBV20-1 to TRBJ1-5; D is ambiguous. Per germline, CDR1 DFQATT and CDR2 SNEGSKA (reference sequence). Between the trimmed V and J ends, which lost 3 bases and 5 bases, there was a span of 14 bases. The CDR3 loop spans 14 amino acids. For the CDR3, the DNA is TGCAGTGCTAGTTACAGCGTGGGCGATCAGCCCCAGCATTTT. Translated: CSASYSVGDQPQHF.

The CDR3 region has the DNA TGTGCCAGCAGTCTCGGGGACGGAACCTACTATGGCTACACCTTC. Its protein is CASSLGDGTYYGYTF. The J gene is TRBJ1-2, the V gene TRBV12-3 or TRBV12-4; the D gene is possibly TRBD1 (5 bases). V lost 5 bases, J lost 3 bases, and 16 bases lay in between. There are 15 residues in the CDR3.

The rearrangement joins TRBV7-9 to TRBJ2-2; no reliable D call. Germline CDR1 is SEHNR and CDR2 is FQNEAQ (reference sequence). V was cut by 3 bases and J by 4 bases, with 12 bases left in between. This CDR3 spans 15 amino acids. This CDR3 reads CASSFPSRGTGELFF. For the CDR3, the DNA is TGTGCCAGCAGCTTCCCGAGCAGAGGCACCGGGGAGCTGTTTTTT.

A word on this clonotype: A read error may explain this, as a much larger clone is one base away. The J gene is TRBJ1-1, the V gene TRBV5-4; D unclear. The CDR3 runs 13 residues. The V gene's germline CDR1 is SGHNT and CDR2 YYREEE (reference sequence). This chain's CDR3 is CASSQAANIEAFF. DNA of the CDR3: TGTGCCAGCAGTCAGGCGGCGAACATTGAAGCTTTCTTT.

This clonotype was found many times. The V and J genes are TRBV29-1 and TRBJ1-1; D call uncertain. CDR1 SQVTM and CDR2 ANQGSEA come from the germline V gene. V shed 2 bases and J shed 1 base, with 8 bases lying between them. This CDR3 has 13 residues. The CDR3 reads CSVESGSNTEAFF. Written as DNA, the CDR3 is TGCAGCGTTGAATCCGGTTCGAACACTGAAGCTTTCTTT.

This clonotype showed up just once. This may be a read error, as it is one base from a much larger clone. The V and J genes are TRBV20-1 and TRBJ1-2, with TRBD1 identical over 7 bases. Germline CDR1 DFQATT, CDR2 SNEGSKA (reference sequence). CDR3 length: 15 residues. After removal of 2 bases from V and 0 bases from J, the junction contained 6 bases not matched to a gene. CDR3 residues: CSARNPTGPNYGYTF. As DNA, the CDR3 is TGCAGTGCTAGAAACCCGACAGGGCCTAACTATGGCTACACCTTC.

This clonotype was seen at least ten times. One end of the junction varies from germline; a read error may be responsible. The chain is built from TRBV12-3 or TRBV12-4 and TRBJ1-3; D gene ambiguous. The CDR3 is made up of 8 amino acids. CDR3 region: CASSLAHF. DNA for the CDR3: TGTGCCAGCAGTTTAGCGCACTTT.

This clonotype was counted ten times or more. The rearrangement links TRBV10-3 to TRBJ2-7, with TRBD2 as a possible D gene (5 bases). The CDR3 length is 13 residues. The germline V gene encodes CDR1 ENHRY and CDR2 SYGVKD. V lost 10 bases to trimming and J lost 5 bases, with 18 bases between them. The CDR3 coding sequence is TGTGCCACCTCCAACCTAGCTCCCAACGAGCAGTACTTC. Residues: CATSNLAPNEQYF.

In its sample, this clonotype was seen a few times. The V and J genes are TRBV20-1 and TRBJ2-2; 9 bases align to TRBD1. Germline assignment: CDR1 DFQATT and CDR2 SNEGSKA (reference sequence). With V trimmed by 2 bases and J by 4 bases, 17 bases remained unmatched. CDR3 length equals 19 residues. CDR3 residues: CSARFGQGSFSTGTGELFF. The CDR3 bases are TGCAGTGCTAGATTTGGACAGGGGTCGTTTTCGACTGGCACCGGGGAGCTGTTTTTT.